This TCR beta chain originates from a study of T-cell reconstitution after alpha-beta-depleted transplantation in children. Study outcomes and limitations: It was newly produced T cells that mostly accounted for T-cell counts and diversity one year after transplant.

Comments on this clonotype: Its antigen is unidentified.

The V and J ends lost 6 bases and 0 bases respectively, with 11 bases between them. The CDR3 totals 14 residues. Germline CDR1 is DFQATT and CDR2 is SNEGSKA (reference sequence). Unique molecular identifiers were built into the TCRbeta library. TCRdb re-analysed the PCR reads in MiXCR, keeping a single row per CDR3 protein. Of about a million distinct CDR3 sequences listed, about 29% are singletons. The sample was PBMCs, mostly from graft donor cells, taken 360 days after TCRalphabeta/CD19-depleted stem cell transplant. This chain connects TRBV20-1 to TRBJ1-4; weak D call: TRBD1 (5 bases). This sequence was found in a boy less than two years old who had a stem cell transplant for SCID, so the T cells may come from the graft donor. CDR3: CSADGGATNEKLFF. The CDR3 region has the DNA TGCAGTGCCGATGGAGGGGCAACTAATGAAAAACTGTTTTTT.